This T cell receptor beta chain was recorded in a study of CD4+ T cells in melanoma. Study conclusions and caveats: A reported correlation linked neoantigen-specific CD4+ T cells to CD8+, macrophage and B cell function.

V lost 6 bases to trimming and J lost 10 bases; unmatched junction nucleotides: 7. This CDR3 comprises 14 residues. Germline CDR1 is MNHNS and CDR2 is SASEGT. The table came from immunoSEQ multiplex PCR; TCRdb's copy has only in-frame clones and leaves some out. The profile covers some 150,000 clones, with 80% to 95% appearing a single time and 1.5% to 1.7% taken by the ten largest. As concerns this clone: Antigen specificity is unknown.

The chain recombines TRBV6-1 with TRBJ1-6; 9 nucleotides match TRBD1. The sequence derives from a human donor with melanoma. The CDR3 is CASRPTGGQSPLHF. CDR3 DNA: TGTGCCAGCAGACCGACAGGGGGTCAGTCACCCCTCCACTTT.